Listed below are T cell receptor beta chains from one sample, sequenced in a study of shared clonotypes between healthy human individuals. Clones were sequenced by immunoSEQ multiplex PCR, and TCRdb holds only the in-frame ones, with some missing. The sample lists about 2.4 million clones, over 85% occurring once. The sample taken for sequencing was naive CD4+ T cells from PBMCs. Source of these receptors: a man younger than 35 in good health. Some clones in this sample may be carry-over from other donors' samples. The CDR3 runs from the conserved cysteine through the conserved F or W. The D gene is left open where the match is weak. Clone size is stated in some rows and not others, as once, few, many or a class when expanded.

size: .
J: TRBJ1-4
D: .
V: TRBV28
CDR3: CASSRPGVLEKLFF
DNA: TGTGCCAGCAGTCGGCCAGGGGTTCTTGAAAAACTGTTTTTT

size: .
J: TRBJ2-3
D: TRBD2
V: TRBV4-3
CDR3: CASSQAPSGLLTDTQYF
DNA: TGCGCCAGCAGCCAAGCACCTAGCGGATTACTTACAGATACGCAGTATTTT

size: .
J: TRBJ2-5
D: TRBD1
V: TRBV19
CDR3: CASRLGTGGQETQYF
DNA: TGTGCCAGTAGATTGGGGACAGGCGGACAAGAGACCCAGTACTTC

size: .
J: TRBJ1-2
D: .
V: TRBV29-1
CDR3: CSVYPGRGGGYTF
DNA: TGCAGCGTTTATCCTGGCAGGGGAGGTGGCTACACCTTC

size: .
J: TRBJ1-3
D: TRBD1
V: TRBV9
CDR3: CASSPTDRNLVPGNTIYF
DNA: TGTGCCAGCAGCCCCACGGACAGGAACTTAGTCCCTGGAAACACCATATATTTT

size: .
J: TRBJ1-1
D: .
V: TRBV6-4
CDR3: CASKAGAVNTEAFF
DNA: TGTGCCAGCAAGGCAGGAGCCGTGAACACTGAAGCTTTCTTT

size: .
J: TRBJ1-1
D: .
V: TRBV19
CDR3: CASSIGADRMNTEAFF
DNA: TGTGCCAGTAGTATAGGGGCAGATCGAATGAACACTGAAGCTTTCTTT

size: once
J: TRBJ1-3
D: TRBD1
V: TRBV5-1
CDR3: CASSQGTDGNTIYF
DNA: TGCGCCAGCAGCCAAGGGACAGATGGAAACACCATATATTTT

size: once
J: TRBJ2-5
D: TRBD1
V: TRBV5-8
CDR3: CASSPSRDSPFLPQYF
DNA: TGTGCCAGCAGCCCTTCCCGGGACAGTCCGTTCCTGCCCCAGTACTTC

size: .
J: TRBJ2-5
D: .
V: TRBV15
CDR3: CATSRVRAGGPETQYF
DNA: TGTGCCACCAGCAGGGTGCGCGCAGGCGGTCCAGAGACCCAGTACTTC

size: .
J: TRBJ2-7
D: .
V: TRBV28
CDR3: CASTLQGVRYEQYF
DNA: TGTGCCAGCACCCTCCAGGGTGTACGGTACGAGCAGTACTTC

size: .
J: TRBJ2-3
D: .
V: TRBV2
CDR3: CASRGAGTDTQYF
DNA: TGTGCCAGCAGGGGCGCGGGCACAGATACGCAGTATTTT

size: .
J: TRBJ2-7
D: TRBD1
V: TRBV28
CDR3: CASAPGGLLGEQYF
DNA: TGTGCCAGCGCCCCAGGGGGCCTACTGGGCGAGCAGTACTTC

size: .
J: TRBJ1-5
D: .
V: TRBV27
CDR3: CASSRAAGVTNQPQHF
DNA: TGTGCCAGCAGTCGAGCGGCAGGGGTTACCAATCAGCCCCAGCATTTT

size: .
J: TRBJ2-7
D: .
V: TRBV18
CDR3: CASSQRGTDYEQYF
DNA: TGTGCCAGCTCACAGCGAGGGACTGACTACGAGCAGTACTTC

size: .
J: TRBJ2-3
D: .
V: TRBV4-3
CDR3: CASSQGSGFLSTDTQYF
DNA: TGCGCCAGCAGCCAAGGAAGCGGGTTCTTGAGCACAGATACGCAGTATTTT

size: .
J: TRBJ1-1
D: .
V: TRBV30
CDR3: CAWSGTADTEAFF
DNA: TGTGCCTGGAGTGGGACAGCAGACACTGAAGCTTTCTTT

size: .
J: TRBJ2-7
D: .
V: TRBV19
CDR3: CASSHPGLPSSEQYF
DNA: TGTGCCAGTAGTCATCCGGGTTTACCTTCCAGCGAGCAGTACTTC

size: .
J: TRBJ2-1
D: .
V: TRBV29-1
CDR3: CSVEGGRSYNEQFF
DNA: TGCAGCGTTGAGGGGGGCCGCTCCTACAATGAGCAGTTCTTC

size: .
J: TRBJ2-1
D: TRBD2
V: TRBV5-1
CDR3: CASSLFSGSRNEQFF
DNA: TGCGCCAGCAGCTTATTTAGCGGGAGCAGGAATGAGCAGTTCTTC

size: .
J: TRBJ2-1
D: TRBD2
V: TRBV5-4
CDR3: CASSSAGLAGYNEQFF
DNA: TGTGCCAGCAGCTCAGCCGGACTAGCGGGATACAATGAGCAGTTCTTC

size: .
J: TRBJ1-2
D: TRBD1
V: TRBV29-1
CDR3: CSAAKQGAAYGYTF
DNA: TGCAGCGCGGCTAAACAGGGGGCGGCCTATGGCTACACCTTC